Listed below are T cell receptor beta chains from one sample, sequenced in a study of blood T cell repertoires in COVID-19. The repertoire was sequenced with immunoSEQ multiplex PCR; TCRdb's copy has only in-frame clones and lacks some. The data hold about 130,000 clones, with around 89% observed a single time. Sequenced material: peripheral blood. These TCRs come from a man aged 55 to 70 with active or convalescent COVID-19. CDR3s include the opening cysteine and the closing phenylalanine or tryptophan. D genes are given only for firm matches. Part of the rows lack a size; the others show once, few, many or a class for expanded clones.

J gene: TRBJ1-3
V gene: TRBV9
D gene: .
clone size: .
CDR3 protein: CASSVGGRSSGNTIYF
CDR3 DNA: TGTGCCAGCAGCGTAGGGGGCCGAAGCTCTGGAAACACCATATATTTT

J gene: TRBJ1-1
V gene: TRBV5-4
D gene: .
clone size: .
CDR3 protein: CASSFEGLNTEAFF
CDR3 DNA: TGTGCCAGCAGCTTCGAGGGATTGAACACTGAAGCTTTCTTT

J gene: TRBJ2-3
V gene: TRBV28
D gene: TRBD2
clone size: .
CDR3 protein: CASSPRTSGRVADTQYF
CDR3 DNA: TGTGCCAGCAGTCCCCGGACTAGCGGGAGGGTAGCAGATACGCAGTATTTT

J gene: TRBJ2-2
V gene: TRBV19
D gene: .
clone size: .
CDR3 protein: CASSMSLRRPDTGELFF
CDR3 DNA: TGTGCCAGTAGTATGTCCCTGCGGCGGCCGGACACCGGGGAGCTGTTTTTT

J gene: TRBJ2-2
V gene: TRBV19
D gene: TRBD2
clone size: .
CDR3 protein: CASSIDASGTTGELFF
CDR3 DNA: TGTGCCAGTAGTATAGATGCTAGCGGGACCACCGGGGAGCTGTTTTTT

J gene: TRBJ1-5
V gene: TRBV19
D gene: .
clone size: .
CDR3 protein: CASSTPEGAVYQPQHF
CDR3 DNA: TGTGCCAGTAGTACGCCCGAAGGGGCTGTTTATCAGCCCCAGCATTTT

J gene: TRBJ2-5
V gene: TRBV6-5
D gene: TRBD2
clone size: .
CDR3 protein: CASTGSGLIQETQYF
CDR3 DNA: TGTGCCAGTACAGGTAGCGGGCTAATCCAAGAGACCCAGTACTTC

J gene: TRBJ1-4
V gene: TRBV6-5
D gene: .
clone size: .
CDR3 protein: CASLKTTNEKLFF
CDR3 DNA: TGTGCCAGCCTAAAAACAACTAATGAAAAACTGTTTTTT

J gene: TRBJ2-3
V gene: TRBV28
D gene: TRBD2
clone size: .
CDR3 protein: CASSPASSGGPDTDTQYF
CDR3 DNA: TGTGCCAGCAGCCCCGCCTCTAGCGGGGGCCCTGACACAGATACGCAGTATTTT

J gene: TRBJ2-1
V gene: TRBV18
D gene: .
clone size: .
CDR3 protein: CASSPGRGGNEQFF
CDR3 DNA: TGTGCCAGCTCACCAGGCAGGGGTGGTAATGAGCAGTTCTTC

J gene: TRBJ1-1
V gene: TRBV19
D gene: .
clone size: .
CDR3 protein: CATPRPSGDTEAFF
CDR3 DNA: TGTGCCACCCCCCGGCCCTCCGGGGACACTGAAGCTTTCTTT

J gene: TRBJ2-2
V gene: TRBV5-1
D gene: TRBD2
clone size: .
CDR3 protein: CASTRGRGANTGELFF
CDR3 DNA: TGCGCCAGCACCCGGGGGAGGGGAGCGAACACCGGGGAGCTGTTTTTT

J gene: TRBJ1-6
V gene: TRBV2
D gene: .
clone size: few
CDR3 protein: CASSARRVDSPLHF
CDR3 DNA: TGTGCGAGCTCCGCTCGGAGAGTGGATTCACCCCTCCACTTT

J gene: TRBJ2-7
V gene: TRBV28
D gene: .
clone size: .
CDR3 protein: CASSLWVASLREQYF
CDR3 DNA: TGTGCCAGCAGTTTATGGGTCGCCTCCCTCAGGGAGCAGTACTTC

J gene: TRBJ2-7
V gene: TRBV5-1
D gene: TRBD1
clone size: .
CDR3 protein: CASSSGQGLDEQYF
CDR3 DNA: TGCGCCAGCAGCTCAGGACAGGGGCTCGACGAGCAGTACTTC

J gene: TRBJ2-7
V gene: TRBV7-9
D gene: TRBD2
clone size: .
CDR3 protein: CASSLVGGAASEKYEQYF
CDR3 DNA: TGTGCCAGCAGCTTAGTCGGGGGGGCCGCCTCGGAAAAGTACGAGCAGTACTTC

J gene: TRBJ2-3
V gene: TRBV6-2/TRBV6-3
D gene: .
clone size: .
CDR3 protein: CASSPPDRRTDTQYF
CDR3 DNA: TGTGCCAGCAGTCCCCCAGACAGACGGACAGATACGCAGTATTTT

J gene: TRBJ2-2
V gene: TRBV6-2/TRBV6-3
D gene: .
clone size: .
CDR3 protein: CASSRRGGDTGELFF
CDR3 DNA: TGTGCCAGCAGTCGGCGAGGGGGGGACACCGGGGAGCTGTTTTTT

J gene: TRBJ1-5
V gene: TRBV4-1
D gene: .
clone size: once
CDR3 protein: CASSQAAGRSNQPQHF
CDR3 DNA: TGCGCCAGCAGCCAAGCCGCGGGGCGAAGCAATCAGCCCCAGCATTTT

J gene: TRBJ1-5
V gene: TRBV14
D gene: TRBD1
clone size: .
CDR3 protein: CASSPPWKDRENQPQHF
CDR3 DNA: TGTGCCAGCAGCCCTCCTTGGAAGGACAGGGAAAATCAGCCCCAGCATTTT

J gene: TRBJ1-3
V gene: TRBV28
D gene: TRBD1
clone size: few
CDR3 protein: CASSLLEGASGNTIYF
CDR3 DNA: TGTGCCAGCAGTTTATTGGAGGGGGCATCTGGAAACACCATATATTTT

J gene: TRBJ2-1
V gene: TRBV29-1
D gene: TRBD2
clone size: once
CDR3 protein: CSASGGWTSNEQFF
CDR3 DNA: TGCAGCGCTTCGGGGGGTTGGACTAGCAATGAGCAGTTCTTC

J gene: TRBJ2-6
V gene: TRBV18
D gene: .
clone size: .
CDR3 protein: CASSPSSGANVLTF
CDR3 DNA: TGTGCCAGCTCGCCGAGCTCTGGGGCCAACGTCCTGACTTTC

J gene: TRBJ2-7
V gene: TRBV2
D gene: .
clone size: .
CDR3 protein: CASTEEGRFYEQYF
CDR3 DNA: TGTGCCAGCACCGAGGAGGGGCGCTTCTACGAGCAGTACTTC

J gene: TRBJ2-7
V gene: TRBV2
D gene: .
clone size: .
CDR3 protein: CASSVRRDPIIYEQYF
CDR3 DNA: TGTGCCAGCAGTGTTAGGCGGGACCCTATTATCTACGAGCAGTACTTC

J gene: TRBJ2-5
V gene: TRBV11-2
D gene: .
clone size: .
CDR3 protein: CASKRQAGTETQYF
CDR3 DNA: TGTGCCAGCAAAAGGCAGGCAGGAACGGAGACCCAGTACTTC

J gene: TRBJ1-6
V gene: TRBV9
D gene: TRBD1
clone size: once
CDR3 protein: CASSPRTGPGTSYNSPLHF
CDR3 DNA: TGTGCCAGCAGCCCACGGACAGGGCCTGGGACCTCCTATAATTCACCCCTCCACTTT

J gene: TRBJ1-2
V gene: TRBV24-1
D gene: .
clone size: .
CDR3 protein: CATSDSYGYTF
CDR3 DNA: TGTGCCACCAGTGACAGCTATGGCTACACCTTC

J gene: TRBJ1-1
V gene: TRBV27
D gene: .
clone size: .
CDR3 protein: CASTSEQGARMNTEAFF
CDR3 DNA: TGTGCCAGCACCTCTGAACAGGGAGCCCGGATGAACACTGAAGCTTTCTTT

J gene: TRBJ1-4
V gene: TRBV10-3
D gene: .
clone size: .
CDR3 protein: CAISRGGGGEKLFF
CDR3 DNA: TGTGCCATCAGTAGAGGTGGGGGAGGTGAAAAACTGTTTTTT

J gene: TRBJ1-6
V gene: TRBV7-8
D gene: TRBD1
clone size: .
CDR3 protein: CASSFPQGVISPLHF
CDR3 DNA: TGTGCCAGCAGCTTCCCCCAGGGGGTTATTTCACCCCTCCACTTT

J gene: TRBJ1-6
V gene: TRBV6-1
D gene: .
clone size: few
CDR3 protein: CASSDRGSSPLHF
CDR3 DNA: TGTGCCAGCAGTGACAGGGGAAGCTCACCCCTCCACTTT

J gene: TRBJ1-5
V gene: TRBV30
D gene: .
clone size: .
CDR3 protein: CAWSREGNQPQHF
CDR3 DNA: TGTGCCTGGAGTCGGGAGGGGAATCAGCCCCAGCATTTT

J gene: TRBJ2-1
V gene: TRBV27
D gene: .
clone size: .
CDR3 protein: CASSRGSWYNEQFF
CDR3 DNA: TGTGCCAGCAGTCGTGGGAGTTGGTACAATGAGCAGTTCTTC

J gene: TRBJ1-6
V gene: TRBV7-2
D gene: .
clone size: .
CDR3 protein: CASSPTKGHRKNSPLHF
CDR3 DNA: TGTGCCAGCAGCCCTACTAAGGGACACCGGAAAAATTCACCCCTCCACTTT

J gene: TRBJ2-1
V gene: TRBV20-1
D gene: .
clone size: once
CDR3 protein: CSASSETGRVNEQFF
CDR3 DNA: TGCAGTGCTAGTTCAGAAACAGGGAGGGTCAATGAGCAGTTCTTC

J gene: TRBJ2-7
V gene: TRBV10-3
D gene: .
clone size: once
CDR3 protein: CAISVGTPSTGAAGGFSYEQYF
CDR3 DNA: TGTGCCATCAGTGTGGGGACCCCTTCGACAGGGGCCGCGGGGGGGTTTTCCTACGAGCAGTACTTC

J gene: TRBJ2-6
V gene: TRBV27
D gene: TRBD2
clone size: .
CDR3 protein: CASRAWWGGRSSGANVLTF
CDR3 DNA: TGTGCCAGCAGAGCCTGGTGGGGGGGGAGATCCTCTGGGGCCAACGTCCTGACTTTC